This T cell receptor beta chain was captured by sequencing in a study of T-cell reconstitution after alpha-beta-depleted transplantation in children (dated by TCRdb to 2016 to 2017). Context from the whole study: The study quantitatively tracked T-cell immune reconstitution after TCRalphabeta/CD19-depleted allogeneic hematopoietic cell transplantation in children using TCR repertoire profiling. Points the paper makes about the study in general: The frequencies of hyperexpanded clones fell over the following months, and after one year, T-cell counts and TCRbeta diversity were mostly attributed to newly produced T cells. Apparently early alphabetaT-cell count recovery about two months after transplant reportedly relied on only several hundred rapidly expanded clones derived from non-depleted graft cells. In some patients, the high TCRbeta diversity seen at day 60 was put down to recipient T cells and intrathymic progenitors that had survived conditioning.

Preparation of the library involved PCR. Sequencing relied on an Illumina HiSeq 2500. TCR libraries were prepared with molecular barcoding, using unique molecular identifiers to normalize TCRbeta repertoire quantification. TCRdb reworked the public reads: Q25 trimming with fastp, MiXCR clone assembly, productive beta chains retained. Identical CDR3 protein sequences are pooled into one entry, listed with their most common genes and DNA. The sample table holds 65,000 to 75,000 distinct CDR3 sequences, of which 4.9% were seen once. The top ten clones comprise 15% to 20% of the sample. This clonotype has ten or more counts. Which antigen it targets is not known. No per-base quality is available; no much larger clone lies one base away. The sample's treatment or condition label is to be understood as: allogeneic hematopoietic cell transplantation with graft depleted of TCRalphabeta T cells and CD19 B cells. The children who served as transplant recipients had been given grafts of TCRalphabeta/CD19-depleted allogeneic hematopoietic cells.

At the junction V is shortened by 0 bases and J by 5 bases, with 13 bases in between. CDR1 and CDR2 are read off the germline V gene as LGHNA and YSLEER. Including cysteine and phenylalanine, the CDR3 has 16 amino acids. Only the CDR3 DNA is retained, 48 bases long and in frame from the first base. The input for sequencing was PBMCs, mostly from graft donor cells, taken 180 days after TCRalphabeta/CD19-depleted stem cell transplant. Recombination joined TRBV4-3 with TRBJ2-2, and perhaps TRBD1 as D gene, on 6 matching bases. The clonotype originates from a boy under two years old who had a stem cell transplant for acute myeloid leukemia, so the T cells may come from the graft donor. In nucleotide form, the sequence is TGCGCCAGCAGCCAAGACAAGGCGAGGGGGACCGGGGAGCTGTTTTTT. This encodes CASSQDKARGTGELFF.